These 21 T cell receptor beta chains were all obtained from the same sample, sequenced in a study of post-analysis software for immune sequencing data. Findings and limits, study-wide: Controls had lower frequencies than patients of five TRBV segments, which included TRBV5-6, TRBV5-1 and TRBV20-1.

Carried by the TCR beta cDNA libraries were unique molecular identifiers. TCRdb passed the PCR reads through MiXCR, listing each CDR3 protein once. The repertoire holds 650,000 to 900,000 distinct CDR3 sequences, with about 45% as singletons. Antigens of these TCRs are unknown. The sequenced material came from blood. The source is a girl aged 5 to 17 with multiple sclerosis.

J is TRBJ1-4 and V is TRBV7-2; tentatively, D is TRBD1 (5 bases). V lost 6 bases to trimming and J lost 7 bases, with 15 bases between them. Germline lookup yields CDR1 SGHTA and CDR2 FQGNSA. The CDR3 extends over 14 amino acids. The CDR3 reads CASRLQGGTEKLFF. The CDR3 DNA sequence: TGTGCCAGCAGACTGCAGGGCGGAACTGAAAAACTGTTTTTT. Full variable domain (missing parts from reference TRBV7-2 and TRBJ1-4): GAGVSQSPSNKVTEKGKDVELRCDPISGHTALYWYRQSLGQGLEFLIYFQGNSAPDKSGLPSDRFSAERTGGSVSTLTIQRTQQEDSAVYLCASRLQGGTEKLFFGSGTQLSVL.

This clonotype was counted many times. The V and J genes are TRBV11-2 and TRBJ2-6, with D possibly TRBD2 on 6 matching bases. In germline, CDR1 is SGHAT, CDR2 FQNNGV. V was cut by 0 bases and J by 4 bases, with 10 bases left in between. The CDR3 covers 16 residues. The CDR3 DNA sequence: TGTGCCAGCAGCTTAGAGGGGGGTACCGGGGCCAACGTCCTGACTTTC. Encoded protein: CASSLEGGTGANVLTF.

The chain has TRBV5-1 and TRBJ1-6; D call uncertain. Trimming took off 0 bases at V and 8 bases at J, with 12 bases between the two ends. The germline V gene has CDR1 SGHRS and CDR2 YFSETQ. The length of the CDR3 is 15 residues. CDR3 amino acids: CASSLAQPGDSPLHF. The CDR3 coding sequence is TGCGCCAGCAGCTTGGCCCAGCCCGGCGATTCACCCCTCCACTTT. Full variable domain (remainder filled in from reference TRBV5-1 and TRBJ1-6): KAGVTQTPRYLIKTRGQQVTLSCSPISGHRSVSWYQQTPGQGLQFLFEYFSETQRNKGNFPGRFSGRQFSNSRSEMNVSTLELGDSALYLCASSLAQPGDSPLHFGNGTRLTVT.

This chain joins TRBV6-5 and TRBJ1-1; 10 positions match TRBD1. Germline V CDR1 and CDR2: MNHEY, SVGAGI. V lost 1 base to trimming and J lost 5 bases; unmatched junction nucleotides: 4. The CDR3 loop spans 15 amino acids. CDR3 DNA: TGTGCCAGCAGTTACTTGGACAGGGGGAAGACTGAAGCTTTCTTT. It encodes CASSYLDRGKTEAFF.

This clonotype showed up just a few times. This chain connects TRBV20-1 to TRBJ2-5; 9 nucleotides line up with TRBD2. V lost 3 bases to trimming and J lost 1 base; unmatched junction nucleotides: 6. The CDR3 is 15 amino acids. Germline CDR1 and CDR2: DFQATT and SNEGSKA (reference sequence). CDR3 in DNA: TGCAGTGCTAGTTTGGTAGCGGGAGTCCAAGAGACCCAGTACTTC. Translating it yields CSASLVAGVQETQYF.

The chain employs TRBV7-9 and TRBJ2-3, with TRBD2 matching 7 bases. The CDR3 spans 16 residues. V dropped 5 bases and J dropped 1; count of bases not matched to a gene: 9. Per germline, CDR1 SEHNR and CDR2 FQNEAQ (reference sequence). The CDR3 DNA reads TGTGCCAGCAGCCCACCCCTACGGGAGGGCACAGATACGCAGTATTTT. Translated: CASSPPLREGTDTQYF.

J is TRBJ2-7 and V is TRBV29-1; D remains ambiguous. Trimming shortened V by 4 bases and J by 0 bases, and 13 bases separated the two germline ends. CDR1 is SQVTM and CDR2 is ANQGSEA in the germline V gene. This CDR3 contains 14 residues. CDR3 residues: CSVALQKSSYEQYF. DNA for the CDR3: TGCAGCGTTGCCCTGCAGAAGTCCTCCTACGAGCAGTACTTC.

This sequence joins TRBV9 and TRBJ1-3; D is uncertain. The CDR3 consists of 14 residues. The germline V gene encodes CDR1 SGDLS and CDR2 YYNGEE. Trimming removed 0 bases from V and 0 bases from J, with 4 bases in between. CDR3 nucleotides: TGTGCCAGCAGCGTAGAAGCCTCTGGAAACACCATATATTTT. Encoded protein: CASSVEASGNTIYF.

This clonotype was observed a few times. This rearrangement joins TRBV29-1 to TRBJ1-2, with a weak D call TRBD1 (6 bases). Germline V CDR1 and CDR2: SQVTM, ANQGSEA. V lost 4 bases and J lost 3, with 9 bases in between. This CDR3 contains 12 residues. The CDR3 DNA is TGCAGCGTTGTACAGGGAGACTATGGCTACACCTTC. Translated, it gives CSVVQGDYGYTF.

There are a few counts of this clonotype. The rearrangement links TRBV2 to TRBJ1-4; 9 bases line up with TRBD1. The V gene's germline CDR1 is SNHLY and CDR2 FYNNEI. Germline trimming cut 5 bases from V and 0 bases from J; bases unmatched to any gene: 1. This CDR3 has 15 residues. CDR3 amino acids: CASSTGGTTNEKLFF. The CDR3 nucleotides are TGTGCCAGCAGTACAGGGGGCACAACTAATGAAAAACTGTTTTTT.

This clonotype was seen more than once but under ten times. The chain has TRBV4-3 and TRBJ1-2; TRBD1 matches at 7 bases. In germline, CDR1 is LGHNA, CDR2 YSLEER. The CDR3 contains 14 residues. The ends lost 2 bases at V and 8 bases at J; junction bases unmatched: 8. CDR3 nucleotides: TGCGCCAGCAGCCAATACATCGACAGGGACGGCTACACCTTC. It is translated as CASSQYIDRDGYTF.

J is TRBJ2-1 and V is TRBV9; possible D gene TRBD2, 6 bases. The CDR3 extends over 16 amino acids. The germline V gene has CDR1 SGDLS and CDR2 YYNGEE. V was pared by 1 base and J by 0 bases, with 11 bases between. The CDR3 region has the DNA TGTGCCAGCAGCGTACTAGCGCTCACCTCCTACAATGAGCAGTTCTTC. It encodes CASSVLALTSYNEQFF.

This clonotype was seen a single time. This chain connects TRBV14 to TRBJ2-7, with D possibly matching TRBD1 (5 bases). This CDR3 is built from 14 residues. From germline, CDR1 is SGHDN and CDR2 FVKESK. Trimming stripped 3 bases from V and 3 bases from J, with 12 bases between. The chain's CDR3 is CASSHQGSLYEQYF. The CDR3 bases are TGTGCCAGCAGCCACCAGGGTAGCCTCTACGAGCAGTACTTC.

V is TRBV7-2 and J is TRBJ2-1, with 7 bases fitting TRBD2. V dropped 0 bases and J dropped 7; count of bases not matched to a gene: 9. Germline V CDR1 and CDR2: SGHTA, FQGNSA. The CDR3 is 16 residues long. CDR3 nucleotides: TGTGCCAGCAGCTTAGCGGTGGGACTAATTGGGAATGAGCAGTTCTTC. Its protein product is CASSLAVGLIGNEQFF.

V is TRBV7-2 and J is TRBJ2-1, with 14 nucleotides matching TRBD2. CDR3 length: 15 residues. The ends lost 6 bases at V and 6 bases at J; junction bases unmatched: 4. Germline V gene sequence: CDR1 SGHTA, CDR2 FQGNSA. The CDR3: CASRSGLAGGNEQFF. The DNA of the CDR3 is TGTGCCAGCAGGTCAGGACTAGCGGGAGGCAATGAGCAGTTCTTC.

V gene TRBV7-9 combines with J gene TRBJ2-1; 15 bases fit TRBD2. Germline assignment: CDR1 SEHNR and CDR2 FQNEAQ (reference sequence). The CDR3 has 20 residues. V shed 8 bases and J 2 bases; nucleotides not matched to a gene: 16. CDR3 DNA sequence: TGTGCCAGCCCCACGAGAGGACTAGCGGGAGGGCCGGGCCCCTACAATGAGCAGTTCTTC. Its protein product is CASPTRGLAGGPGPYNEQFF. Looking up the rest from reference TRBV7-9 and TRBJ2-1 gives the full variable domain: DTGVSQNPRHKITKRGQNVTFRCDPISEHNRLYWYRQTLGQGPEFLTYFQNEAQLEKSRLLSDRFSAERPKGSFSTLEIQRTEQGDSAMYLCASPTRGLAGGPGPYNEQFFGPGTRLTVL.

There are a few counts of this clonotype. The J gene is TRBJ2-1, the V gene TRBV3-1; 11 nucleotides match TRBD2. The ends lost 0 bases at V and 2 bases at J; junction bases unmatched: 9. In germline, CDR1 is LGHDT, CDR2 YNNKEL (reference sequence). This CDR3 has 19 amino acids. The CDR3 bases are TGTGCCAGCAGCCAAGAGGGGGCGGAGACTAGCGGGGCCTACAATGAGCAGTTCTTC. This codes for CASSQEGAETSGAYNEQFF.

This clonotype was counted between two and nine times. This rearrangement joins TRBV3-1 to TRBJ2-7, with D perhaps matching TRBD1 (6 bases). V was pared by 0 bases and J by 1 base, with 7 bases between. This CDR3 has 14 residues. CDR1 is LGHDT, CDR2 YNNKEL, per germline (reference sequence). DNA for the CDR3: TGTGCCAGCAGCCAAGATCAGGGGTCCTACGAGCAGTACTTC. It yields the protein CASSQDQGSYEQYF.

To note about this clonotype: Its ends do not fully match the called genes, so a read error is possible. The CDR3 loop reads CASTLGSENEQFF. The CDR3 DNA is TGCGCCAGCACCTTGGGATCCGAAAATGAGCAGTTCTTC. The chain couples TRBV5-1 to TRBJ2-1; D is unresolved. The CDR3 spans 13 residues. CDR1 is SGHRS, CDR2 YFSETQ, per germline.

This clonotype was observed a handful of times. V usage is TRBV20-1 and J usage is TRBJ2-7; 8 bases match TRBD2. The CDR3 totals 13 residues. V gave up 3 bases and J gave up 5 bases; unmatched junction bases: 6. CDR1 DFQATT and CDR2 SNEGSKA come from the germline V gene (reference sequence). CDR3 amino acids: CSASGGRYDEQYF. Written as DNA, the CDR3 is TGCAGTGCTAGTGGCGGGAGGTATGACGAGCAGTACTTC.

This clonotype appeared a few times. The chain couples TRBV5-1 to TRBJ1-1; D unresolved. CDR1 and CDR2 from the germline V gene are SGHRS and YFSETQ. Between the trimmed V and J ends, which lost 0 bases and 4 bases, there was a span of 13 bases. The CDR3 spans 15 residues. This CDR3 reads CASSLASREGTEAFF. CDR3 nucleotide sequence: TGCGCCAGCAGCTTGGCCTCGCGGGAGGGCACTGAAGCTTTCTTT.